This T cell receptor (beta chain) stems from a study of identical twins' blood T cells. Study in general: About 6 alpha and about 6 beta libraries together yielded 50 million or so reads.

This clonotype was found a few times. At one boundary the junction diverges from the germline segment, which might be a read error. In TCRdb, the 5' RACE reads were re-called with MiXCR into one record per CDR3 protein. The sample contains roughly 380,000 distinct CDR3 sequences, roughly 30% of which appear only once. The clonotype originates from a woman aged 18-55 years in good health. Input material: PBMCs.

The chain's CDR3 is CSARSRLDTEAFF. The CDR3 DNA sequence: TGCAGTGCTAGGTCCCGCCTGGACACTGAAGCCTTCTTT. The chain carries TRBV20-1 and TRBJ1-1; tentative D call: TRBD1 (5 bases). The CDR3 sequence is 13 residues long. Germline lookup yields CDR1 DFQATT and CDR2 SNEGSKA (reference sequence).